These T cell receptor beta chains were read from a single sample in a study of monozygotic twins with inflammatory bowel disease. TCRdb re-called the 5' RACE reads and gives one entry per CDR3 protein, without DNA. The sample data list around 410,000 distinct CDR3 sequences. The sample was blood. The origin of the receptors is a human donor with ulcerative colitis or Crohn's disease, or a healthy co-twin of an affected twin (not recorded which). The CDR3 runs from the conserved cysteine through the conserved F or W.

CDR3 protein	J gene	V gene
CASSLLKDEQFF	TRBJ2-1	TRBV5-4
CASSLQGEKDTQYF	TRBJ2-3	TRBV5-8
CASSLAPPVSTDTQYF	TRBJ2-3	TRBV5-1
CATSRVRGRNEKLFF	TRBJ1-4	TRBV15
CASRGRGFYGYTF	TRBJ1-2	TRBV6-5
CASSLSTGNYGYTF	TRBJ1-2	TRBV7-9
CASSKAVEQYF	TRBJ2-7	TRBV12-3/TRBV12-4
CASSQVYLPRSSYEQYF	TRBJ2-7	TRBV4-1
CASRAYYTGELFF	TRBJ2-2	TRBV5-1
CSVEGVRGANVLTF	TRBJ2-6	TRBV29-1
CASSRAFQGAYEQYF	TRBJ2-7	TRBV5-1
CASSPLDTVYEQYF	TRBJ2-7	TRBV18
CASSYWGGGRLKQETQYF	TRBJ2-5	TRBV6-5
CASSSLGLAGPNEQFF	TRBJ2-1	TRBV27
CASSTNKPLLAGAYNEQFF	TRBJ2-1	TRBV11-1
CASSVPGLAGKETQYF	TRBJ2-5	TRBV5-1
CASRPAGEAKNIQYF	TRBJ2-4	TRBV19